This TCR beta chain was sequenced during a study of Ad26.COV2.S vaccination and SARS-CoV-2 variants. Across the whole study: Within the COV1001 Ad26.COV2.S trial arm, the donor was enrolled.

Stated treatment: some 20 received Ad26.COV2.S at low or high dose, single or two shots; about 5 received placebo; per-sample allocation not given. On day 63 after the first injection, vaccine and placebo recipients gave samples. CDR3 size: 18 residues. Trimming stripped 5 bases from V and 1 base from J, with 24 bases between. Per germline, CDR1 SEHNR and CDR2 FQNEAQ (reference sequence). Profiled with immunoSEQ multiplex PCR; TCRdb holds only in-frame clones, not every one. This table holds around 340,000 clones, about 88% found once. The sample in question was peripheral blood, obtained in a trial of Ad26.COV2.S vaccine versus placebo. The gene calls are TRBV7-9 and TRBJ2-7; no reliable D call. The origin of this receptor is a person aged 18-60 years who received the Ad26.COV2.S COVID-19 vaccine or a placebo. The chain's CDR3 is CASSPYPESPLKSYEQYF. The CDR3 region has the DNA TGTGCCAGCAGCCCCTATCCCGAATCCCCGCTGAAATCCTACGAGCAGTACTTC.